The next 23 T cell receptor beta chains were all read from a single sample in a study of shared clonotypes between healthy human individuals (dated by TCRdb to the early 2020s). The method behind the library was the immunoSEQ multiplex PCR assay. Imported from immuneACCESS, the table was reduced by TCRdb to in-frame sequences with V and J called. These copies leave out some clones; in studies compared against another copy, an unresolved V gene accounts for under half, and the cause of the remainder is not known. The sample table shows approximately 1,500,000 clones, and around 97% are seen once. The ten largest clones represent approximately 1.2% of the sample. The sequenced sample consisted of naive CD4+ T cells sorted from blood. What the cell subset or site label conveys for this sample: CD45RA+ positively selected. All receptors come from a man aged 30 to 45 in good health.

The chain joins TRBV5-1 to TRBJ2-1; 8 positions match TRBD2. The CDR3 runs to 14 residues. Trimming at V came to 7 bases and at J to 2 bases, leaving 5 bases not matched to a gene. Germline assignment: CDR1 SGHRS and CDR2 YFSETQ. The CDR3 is CASSSGGPYNEQFF. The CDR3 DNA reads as TGCGCCAGCTCCTCGGGGGGGCCCTACAATGAGCAGTTCTTC.

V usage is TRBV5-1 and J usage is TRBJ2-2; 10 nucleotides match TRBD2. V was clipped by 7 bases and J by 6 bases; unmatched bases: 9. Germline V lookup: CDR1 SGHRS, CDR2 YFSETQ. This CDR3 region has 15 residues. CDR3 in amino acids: CASRLLAGEAGELFF. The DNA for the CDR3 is TGCGCCAGCCGTCTTCTAGCGGGAGAGGCCGGGGAGCTGTTTTTT.

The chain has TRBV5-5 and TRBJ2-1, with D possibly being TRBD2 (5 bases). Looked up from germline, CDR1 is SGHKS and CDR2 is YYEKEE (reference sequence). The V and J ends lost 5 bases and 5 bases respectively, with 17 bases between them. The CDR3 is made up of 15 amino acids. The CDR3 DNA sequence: TGTGCCAGCAGGTGGCGGGCTTCGCGTAACAATGAGCAGTTCTTC. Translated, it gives CASRWRASRNNEQFF. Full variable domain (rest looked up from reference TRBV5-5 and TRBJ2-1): DAGVTQSPTHLIKTRGQQVTLRCSPISGHKSVSWYQQVLGQGPQFIFQYYEKEERGRGNFPDRFSARQFPNYSSELNVNALLLGDSALYLCASRWRASRNNEQFFGPGTRLTVL.

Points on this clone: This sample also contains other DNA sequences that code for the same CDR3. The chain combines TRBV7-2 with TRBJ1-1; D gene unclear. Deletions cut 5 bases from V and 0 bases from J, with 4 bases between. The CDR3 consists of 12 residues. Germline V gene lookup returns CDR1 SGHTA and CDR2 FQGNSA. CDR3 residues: CASSLMNTEAFF. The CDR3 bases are TGTGCCAGCAGCCTGATGAACACTGAAGCTTTCTTT.

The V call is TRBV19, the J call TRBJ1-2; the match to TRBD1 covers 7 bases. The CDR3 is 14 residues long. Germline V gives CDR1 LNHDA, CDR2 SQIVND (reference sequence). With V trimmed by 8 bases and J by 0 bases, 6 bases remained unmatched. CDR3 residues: CASLTRGSNYGYTF. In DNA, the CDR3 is TGTGCCAGTCTGACCAGGGGGTCTAACTATGGCTACACCTTC.

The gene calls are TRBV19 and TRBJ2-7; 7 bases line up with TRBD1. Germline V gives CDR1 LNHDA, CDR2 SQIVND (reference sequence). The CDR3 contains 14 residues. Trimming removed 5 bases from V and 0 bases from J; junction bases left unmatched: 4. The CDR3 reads CASSLDRASYEQYF. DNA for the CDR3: TGTGCCAGTAGTCTCGACAGGGCCTCCTACGAGCAGTACTTC.

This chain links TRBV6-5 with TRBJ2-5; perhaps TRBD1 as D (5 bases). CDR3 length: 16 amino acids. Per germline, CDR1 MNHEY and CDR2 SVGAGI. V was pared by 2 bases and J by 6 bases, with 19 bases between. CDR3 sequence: CASSYIRSQGQQTQYF. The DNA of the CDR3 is TGTGCCAGCAGTTACATCCGGTCGCAGGGTCAGCAGACCCAGTACTTC.

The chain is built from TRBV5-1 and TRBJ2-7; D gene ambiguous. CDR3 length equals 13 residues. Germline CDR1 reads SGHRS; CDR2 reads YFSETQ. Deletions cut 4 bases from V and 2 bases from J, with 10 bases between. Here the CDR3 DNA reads TGCGCCAGCAGCACCGGGCCCCCCTACGAGCAGTACTTC. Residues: CASSTGPPYEQYF.

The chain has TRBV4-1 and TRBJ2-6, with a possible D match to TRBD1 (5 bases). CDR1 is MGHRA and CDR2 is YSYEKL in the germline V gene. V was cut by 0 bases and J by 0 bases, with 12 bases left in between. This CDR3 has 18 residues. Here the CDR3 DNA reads TGCGCCAGCAGCCAAGATGCGACAGTACCCTCTGGGGCCAACGTCCTGACTTTC. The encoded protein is CASSQDATVPSGANVLTF.

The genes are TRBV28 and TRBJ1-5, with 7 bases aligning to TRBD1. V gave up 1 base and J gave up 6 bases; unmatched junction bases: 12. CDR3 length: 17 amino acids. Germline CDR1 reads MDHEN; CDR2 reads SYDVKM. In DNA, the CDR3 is TGTGCCAGCAGTTTATCAGGTTGGGGGAGGGGGCGTCAGCCCCAGCATTTT. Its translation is CASSLSGWGRGRQPQHF. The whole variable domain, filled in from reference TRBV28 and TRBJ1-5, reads DVKVTQSSRYLVKRTGEKVFLECVQDMDHENMFWYRQDPGLGLRLIYFSYDVKMKEKGDIPEGYSVSREKKERFSLILESASTNQTSMYLCASSLSGWGRGRQPQHFGDGTRLSIL.

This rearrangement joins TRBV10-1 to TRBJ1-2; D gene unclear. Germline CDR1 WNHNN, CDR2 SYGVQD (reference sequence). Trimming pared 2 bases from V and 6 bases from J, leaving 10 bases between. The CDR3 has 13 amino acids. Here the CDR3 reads CASSETLRDGYTF. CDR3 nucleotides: TGCGCCAGCAGTGAGACCTTAAGGGATGGCTACACCTTC.

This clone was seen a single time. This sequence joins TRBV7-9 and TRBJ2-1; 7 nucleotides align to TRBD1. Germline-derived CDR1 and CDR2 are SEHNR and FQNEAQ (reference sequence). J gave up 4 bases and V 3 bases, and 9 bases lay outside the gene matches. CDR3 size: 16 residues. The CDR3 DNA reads TGTGCCAGCAGCTTCCAACAGGGGCTCCCATACAATGAGCAGTTCTTC. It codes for CASSFQQGLPYNEQFF.

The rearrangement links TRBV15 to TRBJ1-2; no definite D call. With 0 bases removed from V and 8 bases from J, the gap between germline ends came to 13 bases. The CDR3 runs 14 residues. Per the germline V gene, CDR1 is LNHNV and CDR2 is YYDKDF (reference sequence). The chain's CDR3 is CATSRDLAGSGYTF. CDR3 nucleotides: TGTGCCACCAGCAGAGATCTGGCAGGTTCAGGCTACACCTTC.

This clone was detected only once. CDR3 loop: CSVEQQGDTEAFF. The CDR3 nucleotides are TGCAGCGTTGAACAACAGGGGGACACTGAAGCTTTCTTT. The chain couples TRBV29-1 to TRBJ1-1; 8 bases fit TRBD1. Germline assignment: CDR1 SQVTM and CDR2 ANQGSEA. This CDR3 spans 13 amino acids. The V gene end was trimmed by 2 bases and the J gene end by 3 bases; junction bases not matched to a gene: 2.

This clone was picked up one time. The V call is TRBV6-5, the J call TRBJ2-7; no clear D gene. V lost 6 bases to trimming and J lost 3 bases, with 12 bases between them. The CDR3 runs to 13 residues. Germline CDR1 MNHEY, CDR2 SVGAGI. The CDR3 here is CASSPQRNYEQYF. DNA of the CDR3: TGTGCCAGCAGCCCCCAGCGAAACTACGAGCAGTACTTC.

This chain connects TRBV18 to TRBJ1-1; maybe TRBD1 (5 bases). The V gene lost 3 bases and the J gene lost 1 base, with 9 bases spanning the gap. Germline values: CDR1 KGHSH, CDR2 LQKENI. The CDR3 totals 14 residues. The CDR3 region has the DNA TGTGCCAGCTCACCGGGGCTCGGGAACACTGAAGCTTTCTTT. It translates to CASSPGLGNTEAFF.

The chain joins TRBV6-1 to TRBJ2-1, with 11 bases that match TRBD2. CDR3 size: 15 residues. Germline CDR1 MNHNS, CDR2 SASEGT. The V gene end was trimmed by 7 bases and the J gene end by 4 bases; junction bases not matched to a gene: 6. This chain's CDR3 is CASNLAGGPYNEQFF. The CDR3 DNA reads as TGTGCCAGCAATTTAGCGGGAGGGCCTTACAATGAGCAGTTCTTC.

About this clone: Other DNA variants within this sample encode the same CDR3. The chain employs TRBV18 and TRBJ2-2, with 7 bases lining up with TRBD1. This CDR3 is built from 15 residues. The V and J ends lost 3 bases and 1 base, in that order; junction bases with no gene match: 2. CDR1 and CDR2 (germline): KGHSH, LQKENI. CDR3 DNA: TGTGCCAGCTCACCCGGGACAGTGAACACCGGGGAGCTGTTTTTT. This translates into CASSPGTVNTGELFF.

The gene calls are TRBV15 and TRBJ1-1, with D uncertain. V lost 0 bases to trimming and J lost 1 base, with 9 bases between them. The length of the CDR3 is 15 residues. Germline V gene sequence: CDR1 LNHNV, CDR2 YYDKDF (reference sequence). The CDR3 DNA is TGTGCCACCAGCAGAGATCCTACACGGAACACTGAAGCTTTCTTT. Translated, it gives CATSRDPTRNTEAFF.

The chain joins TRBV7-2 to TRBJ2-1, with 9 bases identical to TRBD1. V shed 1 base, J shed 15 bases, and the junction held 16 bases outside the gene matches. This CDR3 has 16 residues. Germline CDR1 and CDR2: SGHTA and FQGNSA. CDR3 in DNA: TGTGCCAGCAGCTTAGTCACCGGGACAGGGAAAAGAGGTGTGTTCTTC. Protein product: CASSLVTGTGKRGVFF.

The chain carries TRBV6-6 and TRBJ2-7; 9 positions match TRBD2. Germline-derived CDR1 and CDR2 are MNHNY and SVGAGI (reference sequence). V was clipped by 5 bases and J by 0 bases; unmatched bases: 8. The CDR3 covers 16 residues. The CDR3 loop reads CASSNKAGGFSYEQYF. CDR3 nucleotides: TGTGCCAGCAGTAACAAAGCGGGAGGCTTCTCCTACGAGCAGTACTTC.

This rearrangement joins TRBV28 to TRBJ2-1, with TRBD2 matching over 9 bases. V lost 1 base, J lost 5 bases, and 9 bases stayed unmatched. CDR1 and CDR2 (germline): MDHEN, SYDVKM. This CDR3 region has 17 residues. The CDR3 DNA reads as TGTGCCAGCAGTTTATACCGCTGGACTAGCGCAAACAATGAGCAGTTCTTC. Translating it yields CASSLYRWTSANNEQFF.

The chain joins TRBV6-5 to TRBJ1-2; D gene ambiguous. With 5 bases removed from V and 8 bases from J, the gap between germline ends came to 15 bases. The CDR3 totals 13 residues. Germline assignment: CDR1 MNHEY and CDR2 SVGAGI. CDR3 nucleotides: TGTGCCAGCAGTCTTGAGAGAAGTCTCGGCTACACCTTC. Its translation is CASSLERSLGYTF.